This entry lists 7 T cell receptor beta chains sequenced from one sample in a study of T cell responses to AZD1222 COVID-19 vaccine. Produced via immunoSEQ multiplex PCR; TCRdb's table is partial and in-frame only. The data show about 140,000 clones, with approximately 92% seen just once and roughly 5% held by the top ten. The specimen comprised peripheral blood, sampled on day 0 of AZD1222 vaccination. These TCRs come from an adult in good health.

This clone was seen only once. V usage is TRBV7-9 and J usage is TRBJ2-7; TRBD2 might be the D (5 bases). V lost 10 bases to trimming and J lost 5 bases, with 15 bases between them. The germline gives CDR1 SEHNR, CDR2 FQNEAQ (reference sequence). This CDR3 has 12 residues. CDR3 protein: CAINWVGDEQYF. Written as DNA, the CDR3 is TGTGCCATCAATTGGGTGGGAGACGAGCAGTACTTC.

The chain recombines TRBV29-1 with TRBJ1-2, with D possibly being TRBD1 (5 bases). Trimming left V 2 bases short and J 4 bases short, with 8 bases between. This CDR3 region has 12 residues. Germline V lookup: CDR1 SQVTM, CDR2 ANQGSEA. The CDR3 loop reads CSVERGGYGYTF. CDR3 nucleotides: TGCAGCGTTGAAAGGGGTGGCTATGGCTACACCTTC.

The V and J genes are TRBV5-1 and TRBJ2-2; no clear D gene. The CDR3 is made up of 13 amino acids. Trimming removed 2 bases at V and 4 bases at J, with 6 bases between. Looked up from germline, CDR1 is SGHRS and CDR2 is YFSETQ. The DNA for the CDR3 is TGCGCCAGCAGCTTTATAGGCACCGGGGAGCTGTTTTTT. This sequence encodes CASSFIGTGELFF.

The chain joins TRBV2 to TRBJ2-5, with D tentatively TRBD1 (6 bases). V lost 4 bases and J lost 5, with 17 bases in between. CDR1 is SNHLY and CDR2 is FYNNEI in the germline V gene. The CDR3 is made up of 15 amino acids. This chain's CDR3 is CASSVNRDIGETQYF. The CDR3 DNA reads as TGTGCCAGCAGTGTCAACAGGGACATTGGGGAGACCCAGTACTTC.

This chain connects TRBV3-1 (or the pseudogene TRBV3-2) to TRBJ1-2; 7 bases are shared with TRBD1. Germline lookup yields CDR1 LGHDT and CDR2 YNNKEL (reference sequence). The CDR3 contains 14 residues. V dropped 5 bases and J dropped 10; count of bases not matched to a gene: 13. Written as DNA, the CDR3 is TGTGCCAGCAGCTTCCACTCCAGACAGGGTGACTACACCTTC. Encoded protein: CASSFHSRQGDYTF.

This rearrangement joins TRBV29-1 to TRBJ2-3, with 8 bases matching TRBD2. V dropped 0 bases and J dropped 2; count of bases not matched to a gene: 10. The germline CDR1 and CDR2 sequences are SQVTM and ANQGSEA. The CDR3 totals 17 residues. For the CDR3, the DNA is TGCAGCGTTGAAGATTGGACGGGGGGGCAGGCCACAGATACGCAGTATTTT. Translation: CSVEDWTGGQATDTQYF.

V gene TRBV2 combines with J gene TRBJ1-5, with a tentative D call TRBD1 (6 bases). The germline CDR1 and CDR2 sequences are SNHLY and FYNNEI. The CDR3 has 16 residues. V was pared by 5 bases and J by 2 bases, with 16 bases between. The chain's CDR3 is CASSSGTNVGNQPQHF. In DNA, the CDR3 is TGTGCCAGCAGTAGCGGGACAAATGTGGGCAATCAGCCCCAGCATTTT.